In its sample, the clone carrying this TCR beta chain was seen once. Its antigen is unknown. Sequencing used immunoSEQ multiplex PCR; TCRdb keeps in-frame clones, though not all of them. The sample lists about 59,000 clones, roughly nine tenths occurring once. The data originate from a study of T cells in localized non-small cell lung cancer. Study-level points and caveats: Heterogeneity stays possible, as sequencing covered only one tumor region. Compared with tumor, uninvolved adjacent lung displayed greater T cell clonality, ranking highest overall. In adjacent lung appeared a median roughly 56 of the top 100 tumor clones. A raised T cell density in blood coincided with lengthier overall survival.

Here the sequenced sample was peripheral blood, taken before any cancer treatment. The sequence came from a man aged 40-75 years with stage I lung adenocarcinoma.

DNA of the CDR3: TGTGCCAGTACGCCGGCGGGGGGCATCGAGCAGTACTTC. Protein product: CASTPAGGIEQYF. V and J are TRBV19 and TRBJ2-7, with 8 bases aligning to TRBD2. The germline gives CDR1 LNHDA, CDR2 SQIVND (reference sequence). Germline trimming cut 7 bases from V and 6 bases from J; bases unmatched to any gene: 8. The CDR3 runs to 13 residues.